These 30 T cell receptor beta chains originate from one sample sequenced in a study of CD8+ T cells in alopecia areata (dated by TCRdb to the late 2010s). Library creation used the immunoSEQ multiplex PCR assay. To provide template for TCR sequencing, every sample had RNA extracted and reverse transcribed into cDNA. Sourced from immuneACCESS, this table was stored by TCRdb with only in-frame sequences that have V and J called. A share of the clones is absent; for the studies checked, an unresolved V gene accounts for under half, and the remainder has no known explanation. The sample table lists 150,000 to 200,000 clones, approximately 50% of them with a count of one. Around a tenth of the sample is held by the ten biggest clonotypes. The treatment or condition label of this sample denotes: oral pan-JAK inhibitor, 5-10 mg twice daily. The sequencing here drew on CD8+ T cells sorted from blood, taken between weeks 51 and 52, from a patient treated with tofacitinib. These receptors originate from a human donor with alopecia areata.

This clone occurred a few times. The chain recombines TRBV5-1 with TRBJ2-3; D is undetermined. The germline CDR1 and CDR2 sequences are SGHRS and YFSETQ. The CDR3 consists of 14 residues. Trimming cost V 7 bases and J 2 bases, with 14 bases left between them. CDR3 residues: CASRSRAATDTQYF. CDR3 bases: TGCGCCAGCCGAAGTCGGGCGGCCACAGATACGCAGTATTTT.

In this sample, this clone turned up a few times. The chain has TRBV7-8 and TRBJ2-5; D remains ambiguous. Germline CDR1 reads SGHVS; CDR2 reads FQNEAQ. The germline V and J ends were trimmed by 6 bases and 2 bases, with 10 bases remaining between them. The CDR3 length is 13 residues. The CDR3: CASSPDTQETQYF. DNA of the CDR3: TGTGCCAGCAGTCCTGACACGCAAGAGACCCAGTACTTC.

The chain links TRBV6-6 to TRBJ1-2; D is ambiguous. Trimming cost V 8 bases and J 6 bases, with 13 bases left between them. CDR1 is MNHNY, CDR2 SVGAGI, per germline (reference sequence). The CDR3 is 12 amino acids. The DNA for the CDR3 is TGTGCCAGCCTCTCGGAGGCGGATGGCTACACCTTC. Protein product: CASLSEADGYTF.

This clone was detected a few times. The chain is built from TRBV29-1 and TRBJ2-3, with 7 bases matching TRBD1. J gave up 3 bases and V 7 bases, and 1 base lay outside the gene matches. The germline V gene encodes CDR1 SQVTM and CDR2 ANQGSEA. This CDR3 comprises 11 residues. The CDR3 nucleotides read TGCAGCGGGGGACAGACAGATACGCAGTATTTT. Encoded protein: CSGGQTDTQYF.

This clone was found a few times. This sequence joins TRBV4-3 and TRBJ2-4; D uncertain. Deletions cut 0 bases from V and 9 bases from J, with 15 bases between. In germline, CDR1 is LGHNA, CDR2 YSLEER. The CDR3 has 15 residues. CDR3 region: CASSQDFRAIGIQYF. The CDR3 coding sequence is TGCGCCAGCAGCCAAGATTTTCGTGCCATAGGCATTCAGTACTTC.

The chain carries TRBV15 and TRBJ2-3, with D tentatively TRBD1 (5 bases). Germline loops: CDR1 LNHNV, CDR2 YYDKDF (reference sequence). This CDR3 region has 17 residues. V was clipped by 3 bases and J by 2 bases, with 18 bases between them. The CDR3 nucleotides are TGTGCCACCAGCAGGTTAGGGGCGACCCCACTCACAGATACGCAGTATTTT. This gives the protein CATSRLGATPLTDTQYF.

This clone came up a few times. This chain joins TRBV20-1 and TRBJ1-1; unclear D gene. The CDR3 has 11 amino acids. The V and J ends lost 8 bases and 1 base respectively, with 8 bases between them. Germline CDR1 is DFQATT and CDR2 is SNEGSKA (reference sequence). The CDR3 coding sequence is TGCAGTACCCGAGGGAACACTGAAGCTTTCTTT. The encoded protein is CSTRGNTEAFF.

This chain connects TRBV5-4 to TRBJ2-3; D might be TRBD2 (6 bases). V was trimmed by 2 bases and J by 2 bases, leaving 9 bases between them. This CDR3 region has 14 residues. The germline V gene has CDR1 SGHNT and CDR2 YYREEE (reference sequence). CDR3 DNA: TGTGCCAGCAGCTTAGGGACTCCCACAGATACGCAGTATTTT. This codes for CASSLGTPTDTQYF.

The V gene is TRBV4-1, the J gene TRBJ1-6; 9 nucleotides line up with TRBD1. Germline CDR1 MGHRA, CDR2 YSYEKL. The CDR3 has 16 amino acids. The V segment lost 6 bases and the J segment 3 bases; nucleotides outside the gene matches: 6. The CDR3 is CASRPRQGDYNSPLHF. The CDR3, as DNA: TGCGCCAGCAGACCACGACAGGGGGACTATAATTCACCCCTCCACTTT.

The chain uses TRBV5-1 and TRBJ2-3, with D perhaps TRBD1 or TRBD2 (5 bases each). Germline loops: CDR1 SGHRS, CDR2 YFSETQ. The ends were cut back, 0 bases at V and 4 bases at J, with 12 bases in the middle. CDR3 length: 15 amino acids. CDR3 sequence reads: CASSLAGQSADTQYF. The CDR3 coding sequence is TGCGCCAGCAGCTTGGCGGGGCAGTCGGCAGATACGCAGTATTTT. The full variable domain, its missing parts supplied by reference TRBV5-1 and TRBJ2-3, is KAGVTQTPRYLIKTRGQQVTLSCSPISGHRSVSWYQQTPGQGLQFLFEYFSETQRNKGNFPGRFSGRQFSNSRSEMNVSTLELGDSALYLCASSLAGQSADTQYFGPGTRLTVL.

The chain's CDR3 is CASSYSSGGPPGTQYF. Here the CDR3 DNA reads TGTGCCAGCAGTTACTCGAGCGGGGGGCCCCCAGGGACCCAGTACTTC. The chain joins TRBV6-5 to TRBJ2-5, with 9 bases identical to TRBD2. CDR1 MNHEY and CDR2 SVGAGI come from the germline V gene. The CDR3 sequence is 16 residues long. Losses at the gene ends were 0 bases for V and 7 bases for J; bases not matched to a gene: 9.

This clone occurred once. The V call is TRBV6-5, the J call TRBJ1-1, with TRBD1 identical over 7 bases. Per germline, CDR1 MNHEY and CDR2 SVGAGI. J lost 5 bases, V lost 6 bases, and 6 bases had no gene match. The CDR3 covers 13 residues. The CDR3 DNA follows: TGTGCCAGCAGCACCACAGGGGAAACTGAAGCTTTCTTT. Translation gives CASSTTGETEAFF.

This chain connects TRBV5-4 to TRBJ2-5, with 10 bases aligning to TRBD2. Per germline, CDR1 SGHNT and CDR2 YYREEE (reference sequence). After removal of 0 bases from V and 5 bases from J, the junction contained 4 bases not matched to a gene. The CDR3 contains 15 residues. The CDR3 region is CASSLGLAGGETQYF. CDR3 bases: TGTGCCAGCAGCTTGGGGTTAGCGGGGGGCGAGACCCAGTACTTC.

This chain joins TRBV7-9 and TRBJ1-1; possible D gene TRBD1, 6 bases. This CDR3 spans 11 amino acids. Germline V lookup: CDR1 SEHNR, CDR2 FQNEAQ (reference sequence). The ends were cut back, 6 bases at V and 8 bases at J, with 10 bases in the middle. CDR3 loop: CASRQDSEAFF. In DNA, the CDR3 is TGTGCCAGCAGACAGGACAGCGAAGCTTTCTTT.

The V call is TRBV7-9, the J call TRBJ1-1, with D perhaps TRBD1 (5 bases). Between the trimmed V and J ends, which lost 4 bases and 0 bases, there was a span of 9 bases. CDR3 size: 14 residues. In germline, CDR1 is SEHNR, CDR2 FQNEAQ (reference sequence). CDR3 DNA: TGTGCCAGCAGCTCGGGACCGCTGAACACTGAAGCTTTCTTT. Encoded protein: CASSSGPLNTEAFF.

The genes are TRBV7-9 and TRBJ1-3; no clear D. The germline gives CDR1 SEHNR, CDR2 FQNEAQ (reference sequence). This CDR3 is 17 amino acids long. V shed 4 bases and J shed 0 bases, with 16 bases lying between them. CDR3 nucleotide sequence: TGTGCCAGCAGCTCGACGGTCGGCTCGCCCTCTGGAAACACCATATATTTT. This codes for CASSSTVGSPSGNTIYF.

CDR3 residues: CSVYGAGSEDTGELFF. The CDR3 nucleotides read TGCAGCGTTTACGGAGCGGGTTCGGAGGACACCGGGGAGCTGTTTTTT. This chain uses TRBV29-1 with TRBJ2-2; D possibly corresponds to TRBD2 (6 bases). The CDR3 covers 16 residues. V was trimmed by 5 bases and J by 3 bases, leaving 19 bases between them. Germline lookup yields CDR1 SQVTM and CDR2 ANQGSEA.

This rearrangement joins TRBV30 to TRBJ1-5, with a possible D match to TRBD1 (6 bases). V lost 2 bases to trimming and J lost 11 bases, with 10 bases between them. The germline V gene encodes CDR1 GTSNPN and CDR2 SVGIG (reference sequence). This CDR3 region has 11 residues. CDR3 sequence: CAWSPGQTQHF. Here the CDR3 DNA reads TGTGCCTGGAGTCCCGGACAGACCCAGCATTTT.

This chain uses TRBV4-1 with TRBJ1-4; 9 bases align to TRBD1. The CDR3 length is 17 residues. Germline V lookup: CDR1 MGHRA, CDR2 YSYEKL. V was pared by 1 base and J by 7 bases, with 10 bases of the junction left unmatched. In DNA, the CDR3 is TGCGCCAGCAGCCAAGCCGGACAGGGGCCACGCGGTGAAAAACTGTTTTTT. It codes for CASSQAGQGPRGEKLFF.

The gene calls are TRBV5-1 and TRBJ2-7; weak D call: TRBD1 (5 bases). V lost 6 bases and J lost 3, with 13 bases in between. Germline-derived CDR1 and CDR2 are SGHRS and YFSETQ. The length of the CDR3 is 13 residues. CDR3 DNA: TGCGCCAGCACGACAGAGGTTAGCTACGAGCAGTACTTC. Translated, it gives CASTTEVSYEQYF.

This clone has a handful of counts. The sample carries other DNA sequences with the same CDR3. This chain uses TRBV13 with TRBJ1-5; D is unresolved. The V end was cut by 6 bases, the J end by 2 bases, with 5 bases between. The CDR3 is 12 residues long. Looked up from germline, CDR1 is PRHDT and CDR2 is FYEKMQ (reference sequence). The CDR3: CASSLGNQPQHF. The CDR3 DNA sequence: TGTGCCAGCAGTCTGGGCAATCAGCCCCAGCATTTT. Looking up the rest from reference TRBV13 and TRBJ1-5 gives the full variable domain: AAGVIQSPRHLIKEKRETATLKCYPIPRHDTVYWYQQGPGQDPQFLISFYEKMQSDKGSIPDRFSAQQFSDYHSELNMSSLELGDSALYFCASSLGNQPQHFGDGTRLSIL.

J is TRBJ2-7 and V is TRBV9, with a tentative D call TRBD2 (6 bases). The length of the CDR3 is 14 residues. V was trimmed by 4 bases and J by 5 bases, leaving 16 bases between them. The V gene's germline CDR1 is SGDLS and CDR2 YYNGEE. The CDR3 reads CASSLGRGGHEQYF. The CDR3, as DNA: TGTGCCAGCAGCCTGGGACGGGGAGGCCACGAGCAGTACTTC.

CDR3 bases: TGCGCCAGCAGCCCCCCCGCAGCGACTAGCACAGATACGCAGTATTTT. Translation gives CASSPPAATSTDTQYF. The chain links TRBV5-1 to TRBJ2-3; D call uncertain. The ends were cut back, 4 bases at V and 0 bases at J, with 15 bases in the middle. CDR3 size: 16 residues. CDR1 is SGHRS and CDR2 is YFSETQ in the germline V gene. The whole variable domain, filled in from reference TRBV5-1 and TRBJ2-3, reads KAGVTQTPRYLIKTRGQQVTLSCSPISGHRSVSWYQQTPGQGLQFLFEYFSETQRNKGNFPGRFSGRQFSNSRSEMNVSTLELGDSALYLCASSPPAATSTDTQYFGPGTRLTVL.

V usage is TRBV7-9 and J usage is TRBJ2-5; D is unresolved. The CDR3 runs to 13 residues. Germline loops: CDR1 SEHNR, CDR2 FQNEAQ (reference sequence). V lost 3 bases and J 4 bases, leaving 9 bases between the germline ends. The CDR3 coding sequence is TGTGCCAGCAGCTTGGAGCCGGTAGAGACCCAGTACTTC. It yields the protein CASSLEPVETQYF.

The rearrangement links TRBV27 to TRBJ2-1; TRBD2 is a possible D gene (6 bases). This CDR3 has 15 residues. V was clipped by 7 bases and J by 6 bases, with 19 bases between them. Germline values: CDR1 MNHEY, CDR2 SMNVEV (reference sequence). CDR3 sequence reads: CASNKPGTLANEQFF. The DNA for the CDR3 is TGTGCCAGCAACAAACCCGGGACTCTCGCCAATGAGCAGTTCTTC.

In its sample, this clone was seen a few times. The rearrangement links TRBV29-1 to TRBJ2-7; TRBD2 is a possible D gene (6 bases). The germline V gene encodes CDR1 SQVTM and CDR2 ANQGSEA. This CDR3 is 13 amino acids long. Deletions cut 5 bases from V and 0 bases from J, with 11 bases between. CDR3 residues: CSVMDGSSYEQYF. The CDR3 DNA reads TGCAGCGTTATGGACGGGAGCTCCTACGAGCAGTACTTC.

The chain combines TRBV2 with TRBJ2-1; D unclear. This CDR3 is 11 amino acids long. In germline, CDR1 is SNHLY, CDR2 FYNNEI. V was clipped by 1 base and J by 8 bases, with 3 bases between them. CDR3 coding DNA: TGTGCCAGCAGTGAAGGCGATGAGCAGTTCTTC. Its translation: CASSEGDEQFF.

The chain uses TRBV29-1 and TRBJ1-2; maybe TRBD1 (6 bases). Germline V gene sequence: CDR1 SQVTM, CDR2 ANQGSEA. The CDR3 loop spans 13 amino acids. Trimming pared 6 bases from V and 6 bases from J, leaving 17 bases between. The DNA for the CDR3 is TGCAGCGTCCCGGATGGGGACAAGAATGGCTACACCTTC. Residues: CSVPDGDKNGYTF.

V and J are TRBV13 and TRBJ1-1; tentative D call: TRBD1 (5 bases). Trimming left V 3 bases short and J 6 bases short, with 23 bases between. Germline CDR1 reads PRHDT; CDR2 reads FYEKMQ (reference sequence). The CDR3 loop spans 17 amino acids. CDR3 protein: CASSFNEAGDSGAEAFF. In DNA, the CDR3 is TGTGCCAGCAGCTTTAATGAAGCGGGCGACTCGGGGGCTGAAGCTTTCTTT.

This clone was counted between two and nine times. This rearrangement joins TRBV9 to TRBJ1-2; the D is unclear. CDR3 size: 17 residues. Germline loops: CDR1 SGDLS, CDR2 YYNGEE. Deletions cut 3 bases from V and 4 bases from J, with 22 bases between. The CDR3 nucleotides are TGTGCCAGCAGCGGATACACAGAAGTATCGGGCAGCTATGGCTACACCTTC. Protein: CASSGYTEVSGSYGYTF.